This T cell receptor (beta chain) came from a study of blood T cell repertoires in COVID-19. Study at large: Sources were T cells, B-cell-depleted T cells, or PBMCs; the material itself was cDNA or gDNA.

Profiled with immunoSEQ multiplex PCR; TCRdb holds only in-frame clones, not every one. The data contain around 230,000 clones, about 87% of them seen just once; the ten biggest clones take up around 2.7%. Residents of about two dozen US areas, aged about 18 to 95 years, made up the participants. Researchers sorted participants into cohorts using their self-reported clinical history. Cohort 3 recovery required two negative PCRs, clearance, or symptom resolution. This clone appeared a single time. This CDR3 region has 15 residues. V lost 6 bases and J 4 bases, leaving 13 bases between the germline ends. CDR1 and CDR2 (germline): MNHEY, SVGAGI.

The sequenced sample consisted of PBMCs or T cells enriched from blood (not recorded which). The rearrangement joins TRBV6-5 to TRBJ1-6; D might be TRBD1 (6 bases). This sequence originates from a woman between 25 and 40 years old who had recovered from COVID-19. CDR3 sequence: CASRRKGHYNSPLHF. CDR3 nucleotides: TGTGCCAGCAGGAGAAAGGGACATTATAATTCACCCCTCCACTTT.